Presented here are 6 T cell receptor beta chains from one specimen sequenced in a study of lymphopenia after photon versus proton radiotherapy (dated by TCRdb to about 2019). Libraries came from the immunoSEQ multiplex PCR assay. TCRdb stores this immuneACCESS table with in-frame sequences only. Part of the clones is absent; in the studies checked, under half of the shortfall reflects unresolved V genes, and no reason is known for the rest. In all, the sample holds roughly 30,000 clones, and 87% of those were seen once. Together, the top ten hold around 50% of the sample. The sample here was peripheral blood, taken from a patient treated with proton-based radiotherapy. The receptors were sampled from a woman in her fifties or sixties with cholangiocarcinoma. Some clones in this sample may be carry-over from other donors' samples.

The chain combines TRBV5-6 with TRBJ1-1; a weak D match, TRBD1 (5 bases). The CDR3 totals 14 residues. V lost 2 bases and J 3 bases, leaving 11 bases between the germline ends. Germline lookup yields CDR1 SGHDT and CDR2 YYEEEE. CDR3 amino acids: CASSFGVGDTEAFF. The CDR3 bases are TGTGCCAGCAGCTTTGGGGTGGGGGACACTGAAGCTTTCTTT.

This sequence joins TRBV5-1 and TRBJ2-3; 14 bases are shared with TRBD2. Looked up from germline, CDR1 is SGHRS and CDR2 is YFSETQ. V lost 2 bases, J lost 0 bases, and 5 bases stayed unmatched. CDR3 length equals 18 residues. CDR3 in amino acids: CASSFRTSGGRSTDTQYF. The CDR3 nucleotides are TGCGCCAGCAGCTTTCGGACTAGCGGGGGGCGCAGCACAGATACGCAGTATTTT.

In this sample, this clone turned up a few times. The genes are TRBV10-1 and TRBJ2-2; D unclear. The germline V and J ends were trimmed by 5 bases and 7 bases, with 11 bases remaining between them. This CDR3 comprises 13 residues. Germline V lookup: CDR1 WNHNN, CDR2 SYGVQD (reference sequence). The CDR3 is CASSPSLVGELFF. In nucleotides, the CDR3 is TGCGCCAGCAGTCCGTCTCTGGTCGGGGAGCTGTTTTTT.

This chain joins TRBV2 and TRBJ2-2, with 7 bases lining up with TRBD2. Germline V gene lookup returns CDR1 SNHLY and CDR2 FYNNEI. This CDR3 has 14 amino acids. The V and J ends lost 7 bases and 3 bases, in that order; junction bases with no gene match: 5. This CDR3 is CASIGTTYTGELFF. The CDR3 nucleotides are TGTGCCAGCATTGGGACTACTTACACCGGGGAGCTGTTTTTT.

Notes on this clone: A junction boundary mismatches the germline segment, possibly from a read error. The chain has TRBV11-2 and TRBJ2-1; 10 bases agree with TRBD1. The CDR3 consists of 15 residues. The V gene's germline CDR1 is SGHAT and CDR2 FQNNGV. The DNA of the CDR3 is TGTGCCAGCAGCCTAGACAGGGGGCGGAACAATGAGCAGTTCTTC. The encoded protein is CASSLDRGRNNEQFF.

The chain uses TRBV5-1 and TRBJ1-3, with D possibly being TRBD1 (6 bases). The germline CDR1 and CDR2 sequences are SGHRS and YFSETQ. CDR3 size: 17 residues. The V end lost 2 bases, the J end lost 0 bases, and 15 bases lay between the germline ends. As DNA, the CDR3 is TGCGCCAGCAGCTTTGCTTTGGGGGGCGGCTCTGGAAACACCATATATTTT. It translates to CASSFALGGGSGNTIYF.